These 18 T cell receptor beta chains came from one sample sequenced in a study of blood T cells in healthy people across ages. Combining a sample-barcoded 5' primer with a J-beta primer mix, a second PCR ran for roughly 6 to 12 cycles. Using its own MiXCR run on the 5' RACE reads, TCRdb lists one record per CDR3 protein. The sample holds fewer than 800,000 distinct CDR3 sequences; more than 20% are singletons and the top ten take 9.4%. These data are also associated with another study on T cells of mothers and their children.

Sample: blood. Every receptor here comes from a boy younger than 18 in good health.

This clonotype was found a few times. The chain couples TRBV20-1 to TRBJ2-5; D call uncertain. The DNA end lines up better with TRBJ2-1; the J call may be wrong. The V gene's germline CDR1 is DFQATT and CDR2 SNEGSKA (reference sequence). The CDR3 runs 13 residues. As DNA, the CDR3 is TGCAGTGCTAGGTCGGGCCTGGGAAATGAGCAGTTCTTC. This sequence encodes CSARSGLGNEQFF.

The chain employs TRBV6-1 and TRBJ2-5, with 7 positions matching TRBD2. Germline V gene data show CDR1 as MNHNS and CDR2 as SASEGT. Trimming cost V 6 bases and J 4 bases; bases outside gene matches: 14. The CDR3 is made up of 16 amino acids. The chain's CDR3 is CASRPLSTSQGETQYF. CDR3 sequence (DNA): TGTGCCAGCAGGCCCCTATCGACTAGCCAGGGAGAGACCCAGTACTTC.

This clonotype was counted between two and nine times. The V call is TRBV10-2, the J call TRBJ2-6; D perhaps matches TRBD2 (6 bases). CDR3 length: 15 residues. The V end lost 6 bases, the J end lost 4 bases, and 13 bases lay between the germline ends. Germline-derived CDR1 and CDR2 are WSHSY and SAAADI. CDR3 nucleotides: TGCGCCAGCAGGACTAGATATGTAGGGGCCAACGTCCTGACTTTC. As protein: CASRTRYVGANVLTF.

This clonotype was recorded a few times. This chain links TRBV5-1 with TRBJ2-3; weak D call: TRBD2 (6 bases). The CDR3 spans 16 residues. Trimming left V 0 bases short and J 4 bases short, with 15 bases between. Germline lookup yields CDR1 SGHRS and CDR2 YFSETQ. The CDR3 is CASSLAPGTVPDTQYF. For the CDR3, the DNA is TGCGCCAGCAGCTTGGCCCCAGGGACTGTCCCAGATACGCAGTATTTT.

The sample holds many counts of this clonotype. One end of the junction is discordant with germline, which a read error may explain. The rearrangement joins TRBV7-9 to TRBJ2-1; D unclear. CDR1 is SEHNR and CDR2 is FQNEAQ in the germline V gene (reference sequence). CDR3 length: 12 amino acids. The CDR3 here is CASSLVVNEQFF. Here the CDR3 DNA reads TGTGCCAGCAGTTTAGTAGTGAATGAGCAGTTCTTC.

The table lists this clonotype with a few counts. The CDR3 DNA reads as TGCAGCGTTGTGCGTTCAGGGTCGAACACTGAAGCTTTCTTT. Translation gives CSVVRSGSNTEAFF. The chain has TRBV29-1 and TRBJ1-1; D is possibly TRBD1 (5 bases). The CDR3 has 14 amino acids. V gave up 4 bases and J gave up 1 base, with 13 bases separating them. Germline V gene lookup returns CDR1 SQVTM and CDR2 ANQGSEA.

This chain uses TRBV7-9 with TRBJ2-3; 10 positions match TRBD1. The CDR3 has 15 residues. The V gene's germline CDR1 is SEHNR and CDR2 FQNEAQ (reference sequence). The J segment lost 4 bases and the V segment lost 4 bases, leaving 5 bases of the junction unmatched. In DNA, the CDR3 is TGTGCCAGCAGCTCCCGGGACAGGGGCTCAGATACGCAGTATTTT. It specifies CASSSRDRGSDTQYF.

This rearrangement joins TRBV29-1 to TRBJ2-5; TRBD2 matches 13 bases. The trim removed 4 bases at V and 5 bases at J, leaving 4 bases unmatched. Germline CDR1 SQVTM, CDR2 ANQGSEA. The CDR3 covers 14 residues. DNA of the CDR3: TGCAGCGTTGGGACTAGCGGGAGCCGGGAGACCCAGTACTTC. It is translated as CSVGTSGSRETQYF.

The chain carries TRBV6-5 and TRBJ1-1; unclear D gene. Germline V gives CDR1 MNHEY, CDR2 SVGAGI. The CDR3 runs 14 residues. Trimming stripped 4 bases from V and 4 bases from J, with 13 bases between. The CDR3 spells CASSSSDGGTEAFF. The CDR3 DNA follows: TGTGCCAGCAGTTCCTCGGACGGAGGCACTGAAGCTTTCTTT.

The chain uses TRBV6-1 and TRBJ2-1, with 12 bases that match TRBD1. The end of the DNA aligns better with TRBJ2-7, so the J call may be wrong. The CDR3 has 16 residues. Per germline, CDR1 MNHNS and CDR2 SASEGT. CDR3 region: CASRSRDRGLSYEQYF. The CDR3 DNA is TGTGCCAGCAGGAGCCGGGACAGGGGGCTGTCCTACGAGCAGTACTTC.

This clonotype was counted between two and nine times. The genes are TRBV7-9 and TRBJ2-7; D may correspond to TRBD1 or TRBD2 (5 bases each). This CDR3 is 16 amino acids long. Germline V gene lookup returns CDR1 SEHNR and CDR2 FQNEAQ (reference sequence). Trimming pared 4 bases from V and 3 bases from J, leaving 19 bases between. The chain's CDR3 is CASSSRSGSEIYEQYF. CDR3 nucleotide sequence: TGTGCCAGCAGCTCCCGGTCAGGGAGTGAGATCTACGAGCAGTACTTC.

In this sample, this clonotype turned up a few times. V usage is TRBV2 and J usage is TRBJ1-1; the match to TRBD1 covers 9 bases. This CDR3 contains 12 residues. V shed 9 bases and J 6 bases; nucleotides not matched to a gene: 5. Germline values: CDR1 SNHLY, CDR2 FYNNEI. For the CDR3, the DNA is TGTGCCAGGGACAGGGGAATCGCTGAAGCTTTCTTT. Encoded protein: CARDRGIAEAFF.

This rearrangement joins TRBV4-1 to TRBJ2-4; tentatively, D is TRBD1 (6 bases). This CDR3 is built from 14 residues. Trimming stripped 3 bases from V and 7 bases from J, with 13 bases between. Germline V gene sequence: CDR1 MGHRA, CDR2 YSYEKL. The CDR3 sequence is CASSHDPQGNIQYF. CDR3 bases: TGCGCCAGCAGCCATGATCCTCAGGGGAACATTCAGTACTTC.

This clonotype came up a few times. DNA of the CDR3: TGTGCCAGCAGCTTGGGGGCGATGGGCGAGCAGTACTTC. Translation gives CASSLGAMGEQYF. This rearrangement joins TRBV13 to TRBJ2-7; D perhaps matches TRBD1 (6 bases). This CDR3 has 13 residues. Per germline, CDR1 PRHDT and CDR2 FYEKMQ (reference sequence). Trimming took 3 bases from V and 6 from J, leaving 12 bases between them.

The V and J genes are TRBV20-1 and TRBJ1-1; D is possibly TRBD1 (5 bases). Germline V gives CDR1 DFQATT, CDR2 SNEGSKA (reference sequence). V was clipped by 0 bases and J by 1 base, with 9 bases between them. The CDR3 runs 14 residues. Here the CDR3 reads CSARDSGGNTEAFF. Here the CDR3 DNA reads TGCAGTGCTAGAGATTCTGGGGGGAACACTGAAGCTTTCTTT.

This clonotype was seen once. A junction boundary mismatches the germline segment, possibly from a read error. This rearrangement joins TRBV20-1 to TRBJ2-1; 9 bases are a match to TRBD2. The CDR3 sequence is 14 residues long. Per the germline V gene, CDR1 is DFQATT and CDR2 is SNEGSKA (reference sequence). This CDR3 is CSATGLATYNEQFF. The DNA for the CDR3 is TGCAGTGCAACCGGACTAGCGACCTACAATGAGCAGTTCTTT.

This clonotype occurred once. The CDR3 region has the DNA TGCGCCAGCAGCTTGGAACTCTTAAACACCGGGGAGCTGTTTTTT. This gives the protein CASSLELLNTGELFF. V is TRBV5-1 and J is TRBJ2-2; D remains unclear. The germline gives CDR1 SGHRS, CDR2 YFSETQ. V lost 0 bases, J lost 2 bases, and 8 bases lay in between. CDR3 size: 15 residues. The complete variable domain, with remaining parts taken from reference TRBV5-1 and TRBJ2-2, reads KAGVTQTPRYLIKTRGQQVTLSCSPISGHRSVSWYQQTPGQGLQFLFEYFSETQRNKGNFPGRFSGRQFSNSRSEMNVSTLELGDSALYLCASSLELLNTGELFFGEGSRLTVL.

This clonotype was seen a handful of times. V gene TRBV12-3 or TRBV12-4 combines with J gene TRBJ1-2; no definite D call. Deletions cut 6 bases from V and 1 base from J, with 15 bases between. This CDR3 has 15 amino acids. The CDR3 DNA is TGTGCCAGCAGCTCCTTGGACGGCCTTAACTATGGCTACACCTTC. Encoded protein: CASSSLDGLNYGYTF.